This T cell receptor beta chain was captured in a study of molecular identifiers for immune sequencing clone quantification. Study-level information: Replicate RNA came from about 20,000 or 100,000 naive CD8 cells and was split five ways, and four parts were sequenced.

Sorting defined naive CD8 T cells as CD8+CD4-CCR7+CD45RA+. Looked up from germline, CDR1 is MGHRA and CDR2 is YSYEKL. This CDR3 comprises 16 residues. V shed 0 bases and J shed 0 bases, with 9 bases lying between them. Previously reported methods and listed TCR primers produced the bulk TCR libraries. TCRdb called the PCR reads again in MiXCR, with one record for every CDR3 protein. The data show a few hundred thousand distinct CDR3 sequences, roughly a fifth seen once. The chain recombines TRBV4-1 with TRBJ2-1; D unclear. The source material was naive CD8+ T cells from blood, with Jurkat cell RNA spiked in. Regarding subset: FACS-sorted CD8+CD4-CCR7+CD45RA+ naive T cells. The TCR originated in a human donor in good health. Some libraries in this study had Jurkat cell RNA spiked in. CDR3 coding DNA: TGCGCCAGCAGCCAAGAGGCAGCCAGCTCCTACAATGAGCAGTTCTTC. Translated, it gives CASSQEAASSYNEQFF.